Listed below are T cell receptor beta chains from one sample, sequenced in a study of cytomegalovirus exposure and HLA in healthy donors. Data came from immunoSEQ multiplex PCR; TCRdb stores just in-frame clones and leaves some out. The table has fewer than 200,000 clones, 68% seen once; the top ten hold approximately 1.3%. The sequenced sample consisted of PBMCs. These receptor sequences come from a man aged 45 to 65 in good health and CMV-seronegative. Each CDR3 is given with its conserved first and last residue. D genes are given only for firm matches. Expanded clones are given a class, and other clones once, few, many or no size at all.

size	V	J	length	D	CDR3	DNA
-	TRBV16	TRBJ1-1	14	-	CASSRGQGGTEAFF	TGTGCCAGCAGCAGAGGGCAGGGAGGAACTGAAGCTTTCTTT
-	TRBV6-6	TRBJ1-5	15	-	CASSNRGRGNQPQHF	TGTGCCAGCTCTAATAGAGGGCGGGGGAATCAGCCCCAGCATTTT
-	TRBV27	TRBJ1-4	16	TRBD1	CASRPGQGAPNEKLFF	TGTGCCAGCCGTCCGGGACAGGGGGCTCCTAATGAAAAACTGTTTTTT
-	TRBV5-1	TRBJ2-5	14	-	CASSLGLVKETQYF	TGCGCCAGCAGCTTGGGTCTAGTCAAAGAGACCCAGTACTTC
-	TRBV18	TRBJ2-2	15	-	CASSPQGPSTGELFF	TGTGCCAGCTCACCACAAGGTCCTAGCACCGGGGAGCTGTTTTTT
-	TRBV2	TRBJ2-3	17	TRBD2	CASSKSGGEVGTDTQYF	TGTGCCAGCAGTAAAAGTGGGGGGGAAGTGGGCACAGATACGCAGTATTTT
once	TRBV5-1	TRBJ1-5	19	-	CASSLNRDIGFWSNQPQHF	TGCGCCAGCAGCCTGAACCGGGACATCGGGTTTTGGAGCAATCAGCCCCAGCATTTT
-	TRBV15	TRBJ2-7	14	-	CATSRGGGSYEQYF	TGTGCCACCAGCAGAGGGGGCGGCTCCTACGAGCAGTACTTC
few	TRBV9	TRBJ2-3	14	TRBD1	CASSVEDRGYTQYF	TGTGCCAGCAGCGTAGAAGACAGGGGGTATACGCAGTATTTT
-	TRBV27	TRBJ2-1	18	TRBD1	CASSLTGQGLSSYNEQFF	TGTGCCAGCAGTTTGACGGGACAGGGCTTGAGCTCCTACAATGAGCAGTTCTTC
-	TRBV18	TRBJ1-1	13	TRBD1	CASSTGGGTEAFF	TGTGCCAGCTCCACAGGGGGCGGGACTGAAGCTTTCTTT
-	TRBV5-1	TRBJ2-2	16	-	CASSLAWSANTGELFF	TGCGCCAGCAGCTTGGCTTGGTCGGCGAACACCGGGGAGCTGTTTTTT
-	TRBV27	TRBJ2-3	15	TRBD2	CASSRRLASRDTQYF	TGTGCCAGCAGTAGGAGACTAGCGAGCCGCGATACGCAGTATTTT
few	TRBV10-3	TRBJ1-1	12	-	CAIRTGGSEAFF	TGTGCCATCAGGACGGGGGGGAGTGAAGCTTTCTTT
few	TRBV10-3	TRBJ2-5	13	-	CAISPGSQETQYF	TGTGCCATCAGTCCGGGGTCCCAAGAGACCCAGTACTTC
-	TRBV7-2	TRBJ1-2	15	-	CASSLGRGGGWGYTF	TGTGCCAGCAGCTTAGGACGGGGGGGAGGATGGGGCTACACCTTC
once	TRBV7-6	TRBJ2-5	14	-	CASSLEWGQETHYF	TGTGCCAGCAGCTTAGAGTGGGGACAAGAGACCCATTACTTC
-	TRBV28	TRBJ2-6	15	-	CASYTGGSGANVLTF	TGTGCCAGCTATACAGGTGGTTCTGGGGCCAACGTCCTGACTTTC
-	TRBV7-9	TRBJ1-3	15	-	CASSLSTPSGNTIYF	TGTGCCAGCAGCTTATCAACACCGTCCGGAAACACCATATATTTT
-	TRBV5-1	TRBJ2-7	16	-	CASRGGGAGAVYEQYF	TGCGCCAGCAGAGGGGGCGGGGCAGGCGCCGTATACGAGCAGTACTTC
-	TRBV7-2	TRBJ1-3	16	TRBD1	CASSRGGVISGNTIYF	TGTGCCAGCAGCAGAGGGGGCGTAATCTCTGGAAACACCATATATTTT
-	TRBV5-8	TRBJ1-4	14	-	CASSLGAGSEKLFF	TGTGCCAGCAGCTTGGGCGCGGGAAGTGAAAAACTGTTTTTT
few	TRBV7-2	TRBJ2-3	17	TRBD1	CASSLAPTGGGTDTQYF	TGTGCCAGCAGCTTAGCCCCGACAGGGGGCGGCACAGATACGCAGTATTTT
-	TRBV13	TRBJ1-2	16	TRBD1	CASSLTGTGGLYGYTF	TGTGCCAGCAGCTTGACCGGGACAGGGGGCCTCTATGGCTACACCTTC
-	TRBV7-2	TRBJ1-5	16	-	CASSLVVGQSNQPQHF	TGTGCCAGCAGCTTAGTCGTGGGGCAGAGCAATCAGCCCCAGCATTTT
once	TRBV7-2	TRBJ2-5	15	TRBD2	CASSSLAGMRETQYF	TGTGCCAGCAGCTCACTAGCGGGCATGCGGGAGACCCAGTACTTC
-	TRBV19	TRBJ2-3	14	TRBD1	CASQPGQGGDTQYF	TGTGCCAGTCAACCGGGACAGGGCGGGGATACGCAGTATTTT
-	TRBV9	TRBJ1-6	19	TRBD1	CASSVAPHGDSSYNSPLHF	TGTGCCAGCAGCGTAGCCCCTCACGGGGACAGCTCCTATAATTCACCCCTCCACTTT
few	TRBV5-6	TRBJ1-6	17	TRBD1	CASSSAGRRTGYSPLHF	TGTGCCAGCAGCTCCGCGGGGAGACGGACAGGGTATTCACCCCTCCACTTT
-	TRBV7-2	TRBJ2-7	15	-	CASSLAGREGVEQYF	TGTGCCAGCAGCTTAGCAGGCAGGGAAGGTGTCGAGCAGTACTTC